A selection of T cell receptor beta chains follows, all from one sample in a study of blood T cells in healthy people across ages. TCRdb analysed the 5' RACE reads with MiXCR anew, one entry per CDR3 protein. The sample lists over 500,000 distinct CDR3 sequences; roughly half were seen once. Sequencing was carried out using blood. The receptor set was obtained from a woman over 75 in good health. Both conserved end residues are part of each CDR3. Only part of the rows carry a size: once, few, many, or a class if the clone is expanded.

clone_size: .; v_call: TRBV30; cdr3_aa: CAYSLWGTQNIQYF
clone_size: .; v_call: TRBV4-2; cdr3_aa: CASSQVSGSSPYEQYF
clone_size: .; v_call: TRBV20-1; cdr3_aa: CSAYRVTPGEAFF
clone_size: .; v_call: TRBV7-2; cdr3_aa: CASSSRMSSYEQYF
clone_size: many; v_call: TRBV25-1; cdr3_aa: CASSDQGSGEQYF
clone_size: .; v_call: TRBV20-1; cdr3_aa: CSARGKRGYNEQFF
clone_size: many; v_call: TRBV6-6; cdr3_aa: CASSPGLFYIGELFF
clone_size: many; v_call: TRBV24-1; cdr3_aa: CATSDFFRDGTDTQYF
clone_size: many; v_call: TRBV11-2; cdr3_aa: CASSLMLGQGLAYEQYF
clone_size: once; v_call: TRBV27; cdr3_aa: CASSPFSGRALGTGELFF
clone_size: .; v_call: TRBV5-6; cdr3_aa: CASSLDRAGAPNYGYTF
clone_size: .; v_call: TRBV3-1; cdr3_aa: CASSLPLLAGEETQYF
clone_size: few; v_call: TRBV10-3; cdr3_aa: CAIREAGANTGELFF
clone_size: few; v_call: TRBV5-1; cdr3_aa: CASTGTSGSNEQFF
clone_size: .; v_call: TRBV20-1; cdr3_aa: CSARVPPDTQYF
clone_size: few; v_call: TRBV2; cdr3_aa: CASTEKDREQPQHF
clone_size: few; v_call: TRBV25-1; cdr3_aa: CASSEIGQDNEKLFF
clone_size: few; v_call: TRBV3-1; cdr3_aa: CASSLGLARTYEQYF
clone_size: few; v_call: TRBV20-1; cdr3_aa: CSAIIPRGGQSSEQYF
clone_size: once; v_call: TRBV25-1; cdr3_aa: CASSADGYHNEQFF
clone_size: .; v_call: TRBV5-1; cdr3_aa: CASSPGTAEKLFF
clone_size: .; v_call: TRBV25-1; cdr3_aa: CASSEYRNTEAFF
clone_size: many; v_call: TRBV3-1; cdr3_aa: CASSQTQETQYF
clone_size: .; v_call: TRBV19; cdr3_aa: CASAPGQGPRNEKLFF
clone_size: .; v_call: TRBV14; cdr3_aa: CASSQDLTGWRGYTF
clone_size: .; v_call: TRBV7-2; cdr3_aa: CASSGTGPTYEQYF
clone_size: few; v_call: TRBV3-1; cdr3_aa: CASSPDSGGGDEQFF
clone_size: .; v_call: TRBV3-1; cdr3_aa: CASTRTASTGELFF
clone_size: few; v_call: TRBV20-1; cdr3_aa: CSARGRQTPKYGYTF
clone_size: .; v_call: TRBV6-5; cdr3_aa: CASSSGGARTGELFF
clone_size: many; v_call: TRBV25-1; cdr3_aa: CASSGYGRGAYNEQFF
clone_size: .; v_call: TRBV11-2; cdr3_aa: CASSLQNPEAFF
clone_size: .; v_call: TRBV20-1; cdr3_aa: CSARDQGQGKAEQYF
clone_size: many; v_call: TRBV20-1; cdr3_aa: CSARDLRTSGRSQETQYF
clone_size: once; v_call: TRBV2; cdr3_aa: CAGRELSGSENTGELFF